The 22 T cell receptor beta chains given below trace back to one sample, sequenced in a study of blood T cell repertoires in COVID-19. The method was immunoSEQ multiplex PCR; TCRdb's version includes in-frame clones alone and lacks a portion of them. The table includes about 160,000 clones, 88% detected once. Specimen: PBMCs or T cells enriched from blood (not recorded which). Receptors originate from a woman aged 45-59 years who had recovered from COVID-19.

This chain joins TRBV29-1 and TRBJ2-1, with 9 bases lining up with TRBD1. Germline V lookup: CDR1 SQVTM, CDR2 ANQGSEA. The CDR3 is 14 amino acids. J gave up 3 bases and V 7 bases, and 7 bases lay outside the gene matches. DNA of the CDR3: TGCAGCGAAACCGGGACAGGGCACTACAATGAGCAGTTCTTC. It translates to CSETGTGHYNEQFF.

The V gene is TRBV6-6, the J gene TRBJ2-7; 8 bases match TRBD2. Germline V CDR1 and CDR2: MNHNY, SVGAGI (reference sequence). The junction had 8 bases not matched to a gene; V was cut back by 4 bases and J by 3 bases. The CDR3 is 15 amino acids. CDR3 residues: CASSSTSAVYYEQYF. In DNA form, the CDR3 reads TGTGCCAGCAGTTCGACTAGCGCCGTATACTACGAGCAGTACTTC.

The chain has TRBV24-1 and TRBJ1-5; D possibly corresponds to TRBD1 (5 bases). The CDR3 has 16 amino acids. Germline loops: CDR1 KGHDR, CDR2 SFDVKD. Trimming pared 0 bases from V and 5 bases from J, leaving 13 bases between. In nucleotides, the CDR3 is TGTGCCACCAGTGATTTGCGGGGCGGGGAGGATCAGCCCCAGCATTTT. It specifies CATSDLRGGEDQPQHF.

This rearrangement joins TRBV6-5 to TRBJ2-7; possible D gene TRBD1, 6 bases. The ends were cut back, 0 bases at V and 3 bases at J, with 12 bases in the middle. The CDR3 sequence is 15 residues long. CDR1 is MNHEY, CDR2 SVGAGI, per germline. The CDR3 region is CASSYSSDRNYEQYF. The DNA of the CDR3 is TGTGCCAGCAGTTACTCGTCGGACAGAAACTACGAGCAGTACTTC.

The chain recombines TRBV5-1 with TRBJ2-3, with 12 bases lining up with TRBD2. The CDR3 sequence is 14 residues long. In germline, CDR1 is SGHRS, CDR2 YFSETQ. V shed 4 bases, J shed 5 bases, and the junction held 2 bases outside the gene matches. The CDR3: CASSRTSGVDTQYF. For the CDR3, the DNA is TGCGCCAGCAGCCGGACTAGCGGGGTAGATACGCAGTATTTT.

This rearrangement joins TRBV5-6 to TRBJ1-6, with 12 bases matching TRBD1. The junction had 9 bases not matched to a gene; V was cut back by 4 bases and J by 10 bases. Germline V gene sequence: CDR1 SGHDT, CDR2 YYEEEE. The CDR3 consists of 16 residues. CDR3 in DNA: TGTGCCAGCAGCGCACGGGACAGGGGGCTAGAATCACCCCTCCACTTT. This codes for CASSARDRGLESPLHF. Combining the CDR3 with reference TRBV5-6 and TRBJ1-6 gives the whole variable domain DAGVTQSPTHLIKTRGQQVTLRCSPKSGHDTVSWYQQALGQGPQFIFQYYEEEERQRGNFPDRFSGHQFPNYSSELNVNALLLGDSALYLCASSARDRGLESPLHFGNGTRLTVT.

The V and J genes are TRBV11-1 and TRBJ1-2, with 7 bases lining up with TRBD1. Germline CDR1 SGHAT, CDR2 FQDESV (reference sequence). Losses at the gene ends were 5 bases for V and 4 bases for J; bases not matched to a gene: 7. This CDR3 region has 14 residues. CDR3 loop: CASSAGTASYGYTF. CDR3 bases: TGTGCCAGCAGCGCCGGGACAGCTTCCTATGGCTACACCTTC. The full variable domain, with the rest looked up from reference TRBV11-1 and TRBJ1-2, is EAEVAQSPRYKITEKSQAVAFWCDPISGHATLYWYRQILGQGPELLVQFQDESVVDDSQLPKDRFSAERLKGVDSTLKIQPAELGDSAMYLCASSAGTASYGYTFGSGTRLTVV.

With regard to this clone: Other DNA sequences of this sample code for an identical CDR3. This rearrangement joins TRBV18 to TRBJ2-7; 9 bases fit TRBD2. J gave up 3 bases and V 1 base, and 4 bases lay outside the gene matches. The CDR3 extends over 15 amino acids. In germline, CDR1 is KGHSH, CDR2 LQKENI. The CDR3 nucleotides read TGTGCCAGCTCACCACGTACTAGCGGGCACTACGAGCAGTACTTC. Its protein product is CASSPRTSGHYEQYF.

The chain is built from TRBV27 and TRBJ2-7, with 7 positions matching TRBD2. Germline V CDR1 and CDR2: MNHEY, SMNVEV (reference sequence). The CDR3 extends over 13 amino acids. The J segment lost 1 base and the V segment lost 5 bases, leaving 2 bases of the junction unmatched. Here the CDR3 reads CASSLGGSYEQYF. The CDR3 nucleotides are TGTGCCAGCAGTCTCGGGGGGTCCTACGAGCAGTACTTC.

The rearrangement uses TRBV3-1 (or the pseudogene TRBV3-2) and TRBJ2-7, with TRBD2 as a possible D gene (6 bases). The V gene lost 1 base and the J gene lost 2 bases, with 9 bases spanning the gap. This CDR3 has 14 residues. Germline assignment: CDR1 LGHDT and CDR2 YNNKEL (reference sequence). Here the CDR3 DNA reads TGTGCCAGCAGCCAAGGGCGGGGCGCCTACGAGCAGTACTTC. Its protein is CASSQGRGAYEQYF.

The chain joins TRBV9 to TRBJ2-3, with 8 bases lining up with TRBD2. This CDR3 is built from 16 residues. Trimming cost V 4 bases and J 0 bases; bases outside gene matches: 7. CDR1 SGDLS and CDR2 YYNGEE come from the germline V gene. The CDR3 bases are TGTGCCAGCAGCCCGCGGGGGGACCTAAGCACAGATACGCAGTATTTT. This codes for CASSPRGDLSTDTQYF.

The gene calls are TRBV4-1 and TRBJ1-5; D not certain. CDR1 is MGHRA, CDR2 YSYEKL, per germline. The CDR3 runs to 16 residues. Trimming took 4 bases from V and 1 from J, leaving 14 bases between them. The CDR3 spells CASSPLAFGSNQPQHF. For the CDR3, the DNA is TGCGCCAGCAGCCCGTTAGCTTTCGGCAGCAATCAGCCCCAGCATTTT.

The chain combines TRBV7-2 with TRBJ1-2, with D possibly being TRBD1 (5 bases). Germline values: CDR1 SGHTA, CDR2 FQGNSA. This CDR3 is built from 14 residues. V was cut by 1 base and J by 7 bases, with 13 bases left in between. CDR3 DNA sequence: TGTGCCAGCAGCTTAGGGGTTGTAGGGGCTGGCTACACCTTC. Protein sequence: CASSLGVVGAGYTF.

V and J are TRBV4-1 and TRBJ1-2, with 8 bases matching TRBD1. V was clipped by 4 bases and J by 5 bases; unmatched bases: 6. The length of the CDR3 is 14 residues. Germline CDR1 and CDR2: MGHRA and YSYEKL. Here the CDR3 reads CASSLRQGHYGYTF. For the CDR3, the DNA is TGCGCCAGCAGCCTGAGACAGGGGCATTATGGCTACACCTTC.

The CDR3 region is CASSYRGLAGVPGYNEQFF. For the CDR3, the DNA is TGTGCCAGCAGTTACAGGGGACTAGCGGGGGTTCCCGGATACAATGAGCAGTTCTTC. The chain employs TRBV6-2 or TRBV6-3 and TRBJ2-1, with 14 nucleotides matching TRBD2. The V segment lost 2 bases and the J segment 4 bases; nucleotides outside the gene matches: 10. Germline assignment: CDR1 MNHEY and CDR2 SVGEGT. The CDR3 extends over 19 amino acids.

V usage is TRBV7-2 and J usage is TRBJ1-1; TRBD1 matches 7 bases. CDR3 size: 13 residues. Looked up from germline, CDR1 is SGHTA and CDR2 is FQGNSA. V gave up 5 bases and J gave up 8 bases; unmatched junction bases: 8. The CDR3 bases are TGTGCCAGCAGCGCTCGTCGGACAGGCGAAGCTTTCTTT. Translating it yields CASSARRTGEAFF.

The chain couples TRBV5-1 to TRBJ2-1; 9 bases map to TRBD1. The J segment lost 0 bases and the V segment lost 4 bases, leaving 8 bases of the junction unmatched. From germline, CDR1 is SGHRS and CDR2 YFSETQ. The CDR3 is made up of 17 amino acids. The CDR3 nucleotides are TGCGCCAGCAGCCACACAGGGGGCAGGGCCTCCTACAATGAGCAGTTCTTC. This translates into CASSHTGGRASYNEQFF.

The chain employs TRBV5-6 and TRBJ1-1; possibly TRBD1 for D (5 bases). CDR3 length: 14 residues. The germline gives CDR1 SGHDT, CDR2 YYEEEE. V lost 4 bases, J lost 2 bases, and 12 bases lay in between. CDR3 amino acids: CASSRDRLNTEAFF. The CDR3 region has the DNA TGTGCCAGCAGCCGAGACAGATTAAACACTGAAGCTTTCTTT.

This clone was seen ten or more times. The V call is TRBV13, the J call TRBJ1-1; D is uncertain. The CDR3 totals 11 residues. V dropped 5 bases and J dropped 5 bases, with 6 bases sitting between them. Germline CDR1 reads PRHDT; CDR2 reads FYEKMQ (reference sequence). CDR3 nucleotides: TGTGCCAGCAGCGGAGAAACTGAAGCTTTCTTT. Translating it yields CASSGETEAFF.

The V gene is TRBV6-5, the J gene TRBJ2-3; D not certain. Germline lookup yields CDR1 MNHEY and CDR2 SVGAGI. V gave up 6 bases and J gave up 6 bases, with 4 bases separating them. The CDR3 covers 10 residues. CDR3 sequence (DNA): TGTGCCAGCAGCGGGGATACGCAGTATTTT. It is translated as CASSGDTQYF.

The CDR3 DNA sequence: TGTGCCTGGAGTGTATCTGGAAGGGGGCGCGGAAACACCATATATTTT. It codes for CAWSVSGRGRGNTIYF. The rearrangement links TRBV30 to TRBJ1-3; TRBD1 agrees at 7 bases. CDR3 size: 16 residues. Unmatched junction bases numbered 9, after V lost 0 bases and J lost 4 bases. Germline V lookup: CDR1 GTSNPN, CDR2 SVGIG (reference sequence). Full variable domain (missing parts from reference TRBV30 and TRBJ1-3): SQTIHQWPATLVQPVGSPLSLECTVEGTSNPNLYWYRQAAGRGLQLLFYSVGIGQISSEVPQNLSASRPQDRQFILSSKKLLLSDSGFYLCAWSVSGRGRGNTIYFGEGSWLTVV.

This chain links TRBV6-2 or TRBV6-3 with TRBJ2-5; TRBD2 aligns across 8 bases. The germline V gene has CDR1 MNHEY and CDR2 SVGEGT. The CDR3 sequence is 14 residues long. V trimming: 6 bases; J trimming: 7 bases; junction bases outside the gene matches: 10. CDR3 coding DNA: TGTGCCAGCAGCTATACAGCGGGGGTCGTGACCCAGTACTTC. Protein product: CASSYTAGVVTQYF.